A single sample is the source of the 26 T cell receptor beta chains below, sequenced in a study of blood T cells in healthy people across ages. Next came a second PCR, run for 7 to 11 cycles, which used a sample-barcoded 5' primer along with a J-beta primer mix. TCRdb used MiXCR to reprocess the 5' RACE reads, holding one entry per CDR3 protein. This sample yields 1.5 million to 2 million distinct CDR3 sequences, of which 25% to 30% are seen a single time; 7.7% belongs to the top ten. The material sequenced was blood. These receptors were taken from a woman younger than 45 in good health.

This clonotype was counted between two and nine times. This rearrangement joins TRBV5-1 to TRBJ2-1, with 9 bases that match TRBD2. V lost 5 bases and J lost 5; bases outside the gene matches: 5. This CDR3 is built from 14 residues. Per germline, CDR1 SGHRS and CDR2 YFSETQ. CDR3 DNA: TGCGCCAGCAGGGGGACTAGCCTTGACAATGAGCAGTTCTTC. Its protein product is CASRGTSLDNEQFF.

This clonotype was detected only a few times. The gene calls are TRBV28 and TRBJ2-1; 7 nucleotides match TRBD1. Trimming removed 5 bases from V and 9 bases from J; junction bases left unmatched: 4. The germline V gene has CDR1 MDHEN and CDR2 SYDVKM. This CDR3 comprises 12 residues. DNA for the CDR3: TGTGCCAGCAGTATACAGGGGATTGAGCAGTTCTTC. Encoded protein: CASSIQGIEQFF.

This clonotype was picked up many times. The chain has TRBV7-2 and TRBJ2-1; no clear D. V was cut by 3 bases and J by 6 bases, with 15 bases left in between. CDR1 is SGHTA, CDR2 FQGNSA, per germline. This CDR3 has 15 amino acids. The CDR3 sequence is CASSFDATISNEQFF. DNA for the CDR3: TGTGCCAGCAGCTTCGACGCGACGATTTCCAATGAGCAGTTCTTC.

The chain combines TRBV10-1 with TRBJ2-2; D is unclear. Germline V gene sequence: CDR1 WNHNN, CDR2 SYGVQD (reference sequence). V gave up 2 bases and J gave up 1 base, with 8 bases separating them. This CDR3 spans 15 amino acids. CDR3 residues: CASSEGPGNTGELFF. The CDR3 coding sequence is TGCGCCAGCAGTGAGGGACCAGGGAACACCGGGGAGCTGTTTTTT.

This clonotype occurred many times. The rearrangement joins TRBV29-1 to TRBJ2-3; 8 bases map to TRBD1. The CDR3 covers 16 residues. J gave up 4 bases and V 0 bases, and 9 bases lay outside the gene matches. Germline CDR1 SQVTM, CDR2 ANQGSEA. DNA for the CDR3: TGCAGCGTTGAAGATTGGGTCAGGGGGCAATCAGATACGCAGTATTTT. This translates into CSVEDWVRGQSDTQYF.

This clonotype was counted only a few times. The chain combines TRBV18 with TRBJ1-5, with D perhaps TRBD1 (6 bases). V lost 6 bases and J 5 bases, leaving 17 bases between the germline ends. CDR1 KGHSH and CDR2 LQKENI come from the germline V gene. The CDR3 is 15 residues long. The CDR3 region has the DNA TGTGCCAGCTCGAGTAGGGGGAACGGGGATCAGCCCCAGCATTTT. Translating it yields CASSSRGNGDQPQHF.

J is TRBJ2-3 and V is TRBV24-1; perhaps D is TRBD1 or TRBD2 (5 bases each). CDR3 length: 15 residues. Trimming pared 2 bases from V and 4 bases from J, leaving 12 bases between. Germline V CDR1 and CDR2: KGHDR, SFDVKD. The CDR3 region has the DNA TGTGCCACCAGTGATTCGGGACCACGCGCAGATACGCAGTATTTT. As protein: CATSDSGPRADTQYF.

J is TRBJ2-3 and V is TRBV5-5; D may be TRBD2 (5 bases). The CDR3 spans 15 residues. Trimming cost V 0 bases and J 2 bases, with 10 bases left between them. The V gene's germline CDR1 is SGHKS and CDR2 YYEKEE (reference sequence). CDR3 in amino acids: CASSLGGLFTDTQYF. DNA of the CDR3: TGTGCCAGCAGCTTGGGAGGGTTATTCACAGATACGCAGTATTTT.

The chain is built from TRBV12-3 or TRBV12-4 and TRBJ2-2; D not certain. V was cut by 3 bases and J by 0 bases, with 11 bases left in between. CDR3 length equals 16 residues. CDR3 loop: CASSFLAGPNTGELFF. CDR3 in DNA: TGTGCCAGCAGTTTTCTGGCCGGACCGAACACCGGGGAGCTGTTTTTT.

The table lists this clonotype with many counts. The CDR3 here is CSATGLAGDNEQFF. The CDR3 DNA reads as TGCAGCGCCACGGGACTAGCGGGGGACAATGAGCAGTTCTTC. The chain combines TRBV29-1 with TRBJ2-1; TRBD2 matches 14 bases. The CDR3 length is 14 residues. Germline trimming cut 7 bases from V and 5 bases from J; bases unmatched to any gene: 4. Germline-derived CDR1 and CDR2 are SQVTM and ANQGSEA.

The gene calls are TRBV2 and TRBJ2-7; 10 nucleotides line up with TRBD2. The V segment lost 8 bases and the J segment 4 bases; nucleotides outside the gene matches: 14. Germline assignment: CDR1 SNHLY and CDR2 FYNNEI. CDR3 length equals 16 residues. The CDR3 here is CASGGRTSGAGYEQYF. Written as DNA, the CDR3 is TGTGCCAGCGGGGGTAGAACTAGCGGGGCCGGATACGAGCAGTACTTC.

This chain connects TRBV6-2 or TRBV6-3 to TRBJ2-5; 10 nucleotides align to TRBD2. Germline trimming cut 7 bases from V and 5 bases from J; bases unmatched to any gene: 7. The V gene's germline CDR1 is MNHEY and CDR2 SVGEGT. This CDR3 is 14 amino acids long. CDR3: CASKPGLALETQYF. CDR3 bases: TGTGCCAGCAAACCGGGACTAGCGCTGGAGACCCAGTACTTC.

The table lists this clonotype with a few counts. The V call is TRBV28, the J call TRBJ1-5, with TRBD1 matching 7 bases. Per germline, CDR1 MDHEN and CDR2 SYDVKM. The CDR3 is 18 amino acids. Losses at the gene ends were 5 bases for V and 0 bases for J; bases not matched to a gene: 13. Here the CDR3 DNA reads TGTGCCAGCAGTCCGTACCAGGGGGACCTAAATAGCAATCAGCCCCAGCATTTT. As protein: CASSPYQGDLNSNQPQHF. The entire variable domain, with the rest obtained from reference TRBV28 and TRBJ1-5, is as follows: DVKVTQSSRYLVKRTGEKVFLECVQDMDHENMFWYRQDPGLGLRLIYFSYDVKMKEKGDIPEGYSVSREKKERFSLILESASTNQTSMYLCASSPYQGDLNSNQPQHFGDGTRLSIL.

The rearrangement links TRBV5-1 to TRBJ2-7, with D uncertain. The DNA end is a closer match to TRBJ2-5, so the J assignment may be wrong. Germline loops: CDR1 SGHRS, CDR2 YFSETQ. The CDR3 is 14 amino acids. The CDR3 bases are TGCGCCTGCAAAACGGCGGAACCACCCGGGACCCAGTACTTC. Its translation is CACKTAEPPGTQYF.

Here the CDR3 reads CASSFSSSGAYEQYF. CDR3 coding DNA: TGTGCCAGCAGCTTTAGCTCGTCGGGGGCTTACGAGCAGTACTTC. J is TRBJ2-7 and V is TRBV11-1; either TRBD1 or TRBD2 may fit D (6 bases each). CDR1 SGHAT and CDR2 FQDESV come from the germline V gene (reference sequence). Trimming stripped 3 bases from V and 4 bases from J, with 16 bases between. The CDR3 sequence is 15 residues long.

This clonotype was recorded only once. The junction and the germline gene differ at one end; a read error may be behind it. The chain joins TRBV3-1 to TRBJ2-4; 9 nucleotides align to TRBD1. In germline, CDR1 is LGHDT, CDR2 YNNKEL (reference sequence). The CDR3 spans 16 residues. The CDR3 loop reads CANSRLGTGTFSEQYF. DNA of the CDR3: TGTGCCAACAGCCGACTAGGGACAGGGACCTTCTCTGAGCAGTACTTC.

This rearrangement joins TRBV12-3 or TRBV12-4 to TRBJ1-4, with 10 bases identical to TRBD1. This CDR3 has 15 residues. J gave up 8 bases and V 3 bases, and 6 bases lay outside the gene matches. The CDR3 coding sequence is TGTGCCAGCAGTTTTCACGGGACAGGGGAAGAAAAACTGTTTTTT. It is translated as CASSFHGTGEEKLFF.

Worth noting for this clonotype: It may be a read error: a sequence one base away is much more abundant. V gene TRBV7-3 combines with J gene TRBJ1-2; possible D gene TRBD1, 6 bases. CDR3 length equals 14 residues. Germline loops: CDR1 SGHTA, CDR2 FQGTGA. Trimming removed 2 bases at V and 4 bases at J, with 11 bases between. CDR3 in amino acids: CASSLGRGPYGYTF. The CDR3 coding sequence is TGTGCCAGCAGCTTAGGCAGGGGTCCCTATGGCTACACCTTC.

This clonotype appeared a few times. V and J are TRBV4-1 and TRBJ2-1; D is uncertain. Germline V lookup: CDR1 MGHRA, CDR2 YSYEKL. Deletions cut 4 bases from V and 3 bases from J, with 25 bases between. This CDR3 contains 19 residues. Written as DNA, the CDR3 is TGCGCCAGCAGCCGAGAGGCCCCGTGGTCGGGCCAAGACTACAATGAGCAGTTCTTC. Its translation: CASSREAPWSGQDYNEQFF.

In its sample, this clonotype was seen many times. The gene calls are TRBV12-3 or TRBV12-4 and TRBJ2-5; 8 nucleotides agree with TRBD2. The CDR3 is 17 residues long. V was clipped by 4 bases and J by 5 bases; unmatched bases: 15. CDR3 region: CASSSTLAGGWKETQYF. As DNA, the CDR3 is TGTGCCAGCAGTTCAACACTTGCGGGGGGATGGAAGGAGACCCAGTACTTC.

This clonotype was found many times. The rearrangement joins TRBV7-2 to TRBJ2-7; TRBD2 aligns across 14 bases. The V gene's germline CDR1 is SGHTA and CDR2 FQGNSA. The CDR3 runs to 15 residues. J gave up 8 bases and V 6 bases, and 9 bases lay outside the gene matches. The CDR3 DNA reads as TGTGCCAGCAGACCCCCGGGACTAGCGGGAGTAAAGCAGTACTTC. This sequence encodes CASRPPGLAGVKQYF.

The rearrangement joins TRBV5-1 to TRBJ2-1; D may be TRBD2 (6 bases). The CDR3 totals 15 residues. CDR1 is SGHRS, CDR2 YFSETQ, per germline. V was trimmed by 4 bases and J by 7 bases, leaving 18 bases between them. The CDR3 DNA sequence: TGCGCCAGCAGCATCTCAACTCCGGGGGAAAATGAGCAGTTCTTC. It translates to CASSISTPGENEQFF.

The chain carries TRBV20-1 and TRBJ2-7; D remains ambiguous. This CDR3 spans 11 amino acids. V dropped 2 bases and J dropped 6 bases, with 8 bases sitting between them. The V gene's germline CDR1 is DFQATT and CDR2 SNEGSKA (reference sequence). The CDR3 sequence is CSARYGSEQYF. CDR3 bases: TGCAGTGCTAGATATGGGTCCGAGCAGTACTTC.

In this sample, this clonotype turned up a few times. This chain joins TRBV11-2 and TRBJ2-1; D remains unclear. This CDR3 has 12 amino acids. Germline V CDR1 and CDR2: SGHAT, FQNNGV. Trimming left V 2 bases short and J 12 bases short, with 11 bases between. CDR3 bases: TGTGCCAGCAGCTTAACAGCTACATGGCAGTTCTTC. Translated, it gives CASSLTATWQFF.

This clonotype was counted only a few times. The chain combines TRBV29-1 with TRBJ1-5; weak D call: TRBD1 (6 bases). CDR1 is SQVTM, CDR2 ANQGSEA, per germline. Between the trimmed V and J ends, which lost 2 bases and 6 bases, there was a span of 14 bases. CDR3 size: 14 residues. The DNA for the CDR3 is TGCAGCGTTGAAACTGGACAGAGCGGTCAGCCCCAGCATTTT. Its protein is CSVETGQSGQPQHF.

This clonotype was counted between two and nine times. The gene calls are TRBV7-2 and TRBJ1-5; no clear D gene. The V gene's germline CDR1 is SGHTA and CDR2 FQGNSA. This CDR3 contains 11 residues. The germline V and J ends were trimmed by 1 base and 12 bases, with 7 bases remaining between them. In DNA form, the CDR3 reads TGTGCCAGCAGCTTAGGACCGGTCCAGCATTTT. Protein: CASSLGPVQHF.